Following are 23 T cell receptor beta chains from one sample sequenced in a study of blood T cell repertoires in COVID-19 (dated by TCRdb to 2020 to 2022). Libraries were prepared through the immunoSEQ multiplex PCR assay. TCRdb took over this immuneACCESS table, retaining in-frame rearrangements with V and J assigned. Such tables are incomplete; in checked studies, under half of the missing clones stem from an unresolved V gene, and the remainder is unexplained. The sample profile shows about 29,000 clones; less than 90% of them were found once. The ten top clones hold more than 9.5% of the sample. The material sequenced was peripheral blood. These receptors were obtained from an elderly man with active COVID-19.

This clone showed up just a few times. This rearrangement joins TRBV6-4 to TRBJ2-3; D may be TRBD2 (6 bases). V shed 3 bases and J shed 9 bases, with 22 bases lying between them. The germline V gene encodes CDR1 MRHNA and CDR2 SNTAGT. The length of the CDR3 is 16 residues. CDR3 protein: CASSEAEGRTEGTQYF. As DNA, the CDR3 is TGTGCCAGCAGTGAGGCGGAGGGTAGGACTGAAGGCACGCAGTATTTT.

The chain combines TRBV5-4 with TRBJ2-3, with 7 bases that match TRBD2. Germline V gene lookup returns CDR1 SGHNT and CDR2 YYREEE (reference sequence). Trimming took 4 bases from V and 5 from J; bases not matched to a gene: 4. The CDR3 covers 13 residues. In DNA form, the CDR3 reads TGTGCCAGCAGCCCGACGGGGGGAGATACGCAGTATTTT. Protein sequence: CASSPTGGDTQYF.

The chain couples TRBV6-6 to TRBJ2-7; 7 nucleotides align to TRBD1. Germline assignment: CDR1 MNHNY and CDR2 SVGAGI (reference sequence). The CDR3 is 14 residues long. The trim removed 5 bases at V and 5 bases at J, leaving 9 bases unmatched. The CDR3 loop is CASSKTGKGNEQYF. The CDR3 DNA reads TGTGCCAGCAGTAAGACAGGGAAAGGGAACGAGCAGTACTTC.

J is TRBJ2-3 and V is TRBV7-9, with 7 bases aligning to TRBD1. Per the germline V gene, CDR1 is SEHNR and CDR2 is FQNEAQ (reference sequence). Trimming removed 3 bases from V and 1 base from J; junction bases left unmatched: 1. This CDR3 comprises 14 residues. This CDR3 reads CASSFTGGTDTQYF. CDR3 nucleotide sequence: TGTGCCAGCAGCTTCACAGGGGGCACAGATACGCAGTATTTT.

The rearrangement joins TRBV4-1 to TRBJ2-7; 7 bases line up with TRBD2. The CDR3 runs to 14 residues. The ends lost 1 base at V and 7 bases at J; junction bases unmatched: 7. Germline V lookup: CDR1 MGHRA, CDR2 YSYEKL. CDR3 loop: CASSQVLSGGEQYF. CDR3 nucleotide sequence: TGCGCCAGCAGCCAAGTCCTCTCCGGGGGGGAGCAGTACTTC.

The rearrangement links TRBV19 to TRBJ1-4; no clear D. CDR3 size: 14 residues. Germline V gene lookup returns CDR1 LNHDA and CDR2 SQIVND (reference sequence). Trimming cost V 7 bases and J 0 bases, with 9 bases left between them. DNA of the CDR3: TGTGCCAGTAAAGAGCGATCAACTAATGAAAAACTGTTTTTT. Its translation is CASKERSTNEKLFF.

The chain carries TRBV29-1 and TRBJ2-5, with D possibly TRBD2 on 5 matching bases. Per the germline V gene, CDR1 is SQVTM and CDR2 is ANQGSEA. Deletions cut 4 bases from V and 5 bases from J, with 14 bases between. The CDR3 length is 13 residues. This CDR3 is CSVVQEGGETQYF. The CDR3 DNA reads TGCAGCGTTGTTCAAGAGGGTGGCGAGACCCAGTACTTC.

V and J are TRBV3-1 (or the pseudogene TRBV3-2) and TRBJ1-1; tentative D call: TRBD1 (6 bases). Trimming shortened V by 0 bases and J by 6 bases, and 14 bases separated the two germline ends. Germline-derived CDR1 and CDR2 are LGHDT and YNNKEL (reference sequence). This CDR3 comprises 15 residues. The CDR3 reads CASSQEYRVVAEAFF. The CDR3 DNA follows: TGTGCCAGCAGCCAAGAGTACAGGGTGGTGGCTGAAGCTTTCTTT.

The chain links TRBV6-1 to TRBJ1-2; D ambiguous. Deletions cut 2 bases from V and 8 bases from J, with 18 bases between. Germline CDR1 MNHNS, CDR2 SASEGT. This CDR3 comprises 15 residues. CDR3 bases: TGTGCCAGCAGTGAAATCGGGCACCGACGAGGGGGCTACACCTTC. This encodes CASSEIGHRRGGYTF.

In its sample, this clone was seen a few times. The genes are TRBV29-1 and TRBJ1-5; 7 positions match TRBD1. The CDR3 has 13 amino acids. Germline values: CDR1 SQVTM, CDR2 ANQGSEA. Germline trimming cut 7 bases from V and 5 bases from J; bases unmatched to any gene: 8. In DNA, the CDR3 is TGCAGCGGGCAGACAGGGACAGATCAGCCCCAGCATTTT. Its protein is CSGQTGTDQPQHF.

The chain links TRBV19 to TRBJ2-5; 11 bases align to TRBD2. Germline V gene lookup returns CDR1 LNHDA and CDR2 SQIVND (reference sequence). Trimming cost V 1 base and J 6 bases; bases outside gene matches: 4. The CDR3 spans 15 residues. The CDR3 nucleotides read TGTGCCAGTAGTATAGTCGGGACTAGCGGACAGACCCAGTACTTC. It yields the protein CASSIVGTSGQTQYF.

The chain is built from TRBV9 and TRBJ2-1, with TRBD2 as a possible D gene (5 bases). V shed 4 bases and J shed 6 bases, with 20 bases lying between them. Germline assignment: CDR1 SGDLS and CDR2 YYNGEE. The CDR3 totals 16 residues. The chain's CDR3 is CASSSHPGVAGNEQFF. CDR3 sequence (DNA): TGTGCCAGCAGCTCCCACCCCGGGGTCGCCGGCAATGAGCAGTTCTTC.

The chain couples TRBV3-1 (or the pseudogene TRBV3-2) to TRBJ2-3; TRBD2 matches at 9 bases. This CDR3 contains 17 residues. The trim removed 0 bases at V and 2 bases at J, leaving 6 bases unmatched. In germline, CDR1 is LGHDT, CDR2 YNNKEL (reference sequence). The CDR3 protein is CASSQDGAGGTTDTQYF. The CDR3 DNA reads TGTGCCAGCAGCCAAGATGGGGCGGGGGGGACCACAGATACGCAGTATTTT.

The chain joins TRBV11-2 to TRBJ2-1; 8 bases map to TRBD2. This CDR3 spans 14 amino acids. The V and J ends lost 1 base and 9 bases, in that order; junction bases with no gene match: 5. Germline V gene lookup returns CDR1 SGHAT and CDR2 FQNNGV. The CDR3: CASSLAGGPVEQFF. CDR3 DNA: TGTGCCAGCAGCTTAGCGGGGGGGCCAGTTGAGCAGTTCTTC. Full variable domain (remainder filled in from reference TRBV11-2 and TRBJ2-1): EAGVAQSPRYKIIEKRQSVAFWCNPISGHATLYWYQQILGQGPKLLIQFQNNGVVDDSQLPKDRFSAERLKGVDSTLKIQPAKLEDSAVYLCASSLAGGPVEQFFGPGTRLTVL.

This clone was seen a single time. The DNA of the CDR3 is TGTGCCAGCAAGGCCAGACAAAGCTCTGGGGCCAACGTCCTGACTTTC. Protein product: CASKARQSSGANVLTF. V and J are TRBV2 and TRBJ2-6; D unresolved. The V end was cut by 7 bases, the J end by 0 bases, with 13 bases between. CDR3 length: 16 amino acids. Germline CDR1 is SNHLY and CDR2 is FYNNEI.

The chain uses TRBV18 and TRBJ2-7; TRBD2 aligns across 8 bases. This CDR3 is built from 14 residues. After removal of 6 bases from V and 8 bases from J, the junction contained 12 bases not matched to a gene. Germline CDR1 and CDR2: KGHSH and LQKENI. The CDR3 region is CASSRGGPEGQQYF. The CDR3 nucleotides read TGTGCCAGCTCGCGCGGGGGGCCCGAGGGTCAGCAGTACTTC.

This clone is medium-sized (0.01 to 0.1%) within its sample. CDR3 bases: TGTGCCAGCAGTGCCACAGCAAGCTCTGGAAACACCATATATTTT. This codes for CASSATASSGNTIYF. The rearrangement joins TRBV2 to TRBJ1-3, with D unresolved. V lost 4 bases to trimming and J lost 0 bases, with 10 bases between them. CDR1 and CDR2 from the germline V gene are SNHLY and FYNNEI. The CDR3 is made up of 15 amino acids. The complete variable domain, with remaining parts taken from reference TRBV2 and TRBJ1-3, reads EPEVTQTPSHQVTQMGQEVILRCVPISNHLYFYWYRQILGQKVEFLVSFYNNEISEKSEIFDDQFSVERPDGSNFTLKIRSTKLEDSAMYFCASSATASSGNTIYFGEGSWLTVV.

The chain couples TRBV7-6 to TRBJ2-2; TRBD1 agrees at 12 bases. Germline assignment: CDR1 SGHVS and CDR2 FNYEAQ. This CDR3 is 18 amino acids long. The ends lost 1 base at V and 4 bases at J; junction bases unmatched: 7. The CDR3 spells CASSLGIGTGGTTGELFF. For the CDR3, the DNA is TGTGCCAGCAGCTTAGGTATAGGGACAGGGGGCACCACCGGGGAGCTGTTTTTT.

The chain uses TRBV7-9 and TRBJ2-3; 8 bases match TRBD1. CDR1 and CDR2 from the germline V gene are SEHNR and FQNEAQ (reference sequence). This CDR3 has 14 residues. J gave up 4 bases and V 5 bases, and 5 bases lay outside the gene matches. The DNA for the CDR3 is TGTGCCAGCAGCATCGGACAGGGATCAGATACGCAGTATTTT. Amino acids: CASSIGQGSDTQYF.

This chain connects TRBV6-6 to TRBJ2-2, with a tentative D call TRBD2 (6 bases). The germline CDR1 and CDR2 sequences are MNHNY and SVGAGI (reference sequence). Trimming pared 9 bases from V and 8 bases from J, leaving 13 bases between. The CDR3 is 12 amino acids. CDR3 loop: CASQAGLGELFF. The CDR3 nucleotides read TGTGCCAGTCAGGCGGGGTTAGGGGAGCTGTTTTTT.

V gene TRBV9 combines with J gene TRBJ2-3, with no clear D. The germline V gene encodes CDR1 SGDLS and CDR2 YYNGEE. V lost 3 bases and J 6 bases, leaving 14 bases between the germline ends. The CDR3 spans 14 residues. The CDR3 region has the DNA TGTGCCAGCAGCGCACCTACCCCCGGGGATACGCAGTATTTT. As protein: CASSAPTPGDTQYF.

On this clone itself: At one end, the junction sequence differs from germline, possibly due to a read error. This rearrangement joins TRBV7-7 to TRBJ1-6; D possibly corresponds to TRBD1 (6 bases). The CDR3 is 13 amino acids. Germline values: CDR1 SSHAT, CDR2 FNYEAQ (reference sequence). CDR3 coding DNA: TGTGCTAGCAGCCCCGGGACAACTTCACCCCTCCACTTT. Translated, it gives CASSPGTTSPLHF.

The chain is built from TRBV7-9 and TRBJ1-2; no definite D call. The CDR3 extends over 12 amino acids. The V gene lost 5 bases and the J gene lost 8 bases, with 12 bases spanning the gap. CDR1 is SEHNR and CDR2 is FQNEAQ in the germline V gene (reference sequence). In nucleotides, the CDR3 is TGTGCCAGCAGCCCCTCTACGAAGGGCTACACCTTC. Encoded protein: CASSPSTKGYTF. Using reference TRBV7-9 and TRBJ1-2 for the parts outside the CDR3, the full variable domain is DTGVSQNPRHKITKRGQNVTFRCDPISEHNRLYWYRQTLGQGPEFLTYFQNEAQLEKSRLLSDRFSAERPKGSFSTLEIQRTEQGDSAMYLCASSPSTKGYTFGSGTRLTVV.